This T cell receptor (beta chain) was identified during a study of Ad26.COV2.S vaccination and SARS-CoV-2 variants. Looked up from germline, CDR1 is SNHLY and CDR2 is FYNNEI. V was pared by 8 bases and J by 4 bases, with 14 bases between. The CDR3 runs to 13 residues. Data came from immunoSEQ multiplex PCR; TCRdb stores just in-frame clones and leaves some out. The repertoire holds fewer than 800,000 clones, with around 92% as singletons. Treatment specified: around 19 received Ad26.COV2.S at low or high dose, single or two shots; a few received placebo; per-sample allocation not given. Sample collection was performed on day 63 after the first vaccine or placebo injection.

The chain couples TRBV2 to TRBJ1-2; tentatively, D is TRBD1 (5 bases). This TCR derives from a person aged 18-60 years who received the Ad26.COV2.S COVID-19 vaccine or a placebo. The sample consisted of peripheral blood, taken in a trial of Ad26.COV2.S vaccine versus placebo. CDR3 nucleotides: TGTGCCAGCGGCAGAGGGGCGTCCTATGGCTACACCTTC. Amino acid sequence: CASGRGASYGYTF.